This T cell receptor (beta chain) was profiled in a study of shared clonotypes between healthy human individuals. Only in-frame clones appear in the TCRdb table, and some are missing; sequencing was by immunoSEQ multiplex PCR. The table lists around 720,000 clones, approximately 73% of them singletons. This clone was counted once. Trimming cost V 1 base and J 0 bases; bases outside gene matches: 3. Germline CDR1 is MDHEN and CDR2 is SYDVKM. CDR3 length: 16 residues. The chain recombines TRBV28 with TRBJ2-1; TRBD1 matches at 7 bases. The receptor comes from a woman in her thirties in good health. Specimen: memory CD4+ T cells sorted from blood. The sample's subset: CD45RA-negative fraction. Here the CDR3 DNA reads TGTGCCAGCAGTTTATCGACAGGGCCCTCCTACAATGAGCAGTTCTTC. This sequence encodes CASSLSTGPSYNEQFF. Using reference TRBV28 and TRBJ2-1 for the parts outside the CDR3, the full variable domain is DVKVTQSSRYLVKRTGEKVFLECVQDMDHENMFWYRQDPGLGLRLIYFSYDVKMKEKGDIPEGYSVSREKKERFSLILESASTNQTSMYLCASSLSTGPSYNEQFFGPGTRLTVL.